Only a few counts were recorded for the clone carrying this TCR beta chain. Its target is not known. The V gene end was trimmed by 2 bases and the J gene end by 5 bases; junction bases not matched to a gene: 13. The CDR3 sequence is 19 residues long. The data were obtained in a study of T-cell reconstitution after alpha-beta-depleted transplantation in children. Study-wide points: In patients about two months after transplant, alpha-beta T cells reportedly arose from several hundred expanded graft clones.

This sample's TCRbeta library carried unique molecular identifier barcodes. TCRdb redid the calling of the PCR reads with MiXCR, one entry per CDR3 protein. Among 17,000 or so distinct CDR3 sequences, over 10% were seen once, and the ten largest hold about 72%. The sample in question was PBMCs, mostly from graft donor cells, obtained 180 days after TCRalphabeta/CD19-depleted stem cell transplant. V usage is TRBV23-1 and J usage is TRBJ2-4; 12 positions match TRBD2. TRBV23-1 is labeled an ORF, and its function is uncertain. This clonotype originated in a boy younger than two who had a stem cell transplant for Wiskott-Aldrich syndrome, so the T cells may come from the graft donor. CDR3 amino acids: CASSQRYGLAGPQENIQYF. Written as DNA, the CDR3 is TGCGCCAGCAGTCAAAGGTACGGACTAGCGGGACCCCAAGAAAACATTCAGTACTTC.